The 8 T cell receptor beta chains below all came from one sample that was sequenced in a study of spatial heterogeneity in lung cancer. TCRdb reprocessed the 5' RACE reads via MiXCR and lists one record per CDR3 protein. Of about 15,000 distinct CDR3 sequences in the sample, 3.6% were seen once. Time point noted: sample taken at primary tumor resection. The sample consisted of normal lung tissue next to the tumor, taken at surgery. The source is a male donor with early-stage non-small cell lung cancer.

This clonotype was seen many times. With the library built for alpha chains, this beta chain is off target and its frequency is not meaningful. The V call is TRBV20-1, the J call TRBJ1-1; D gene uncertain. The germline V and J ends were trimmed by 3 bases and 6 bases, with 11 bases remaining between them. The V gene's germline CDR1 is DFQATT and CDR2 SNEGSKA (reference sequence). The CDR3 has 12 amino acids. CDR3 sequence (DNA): TGCAGTGCTAGCGTTCAGCCTTCTGAAGCTTTCTTT. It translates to CSASVQPSEAFF.

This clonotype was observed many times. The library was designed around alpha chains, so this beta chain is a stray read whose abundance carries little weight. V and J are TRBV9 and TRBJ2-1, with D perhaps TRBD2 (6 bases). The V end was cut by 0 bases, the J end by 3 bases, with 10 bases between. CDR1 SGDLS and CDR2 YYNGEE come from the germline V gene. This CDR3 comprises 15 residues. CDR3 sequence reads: CASSVGAGIYNEQFF. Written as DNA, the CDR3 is TGTGCCAGCAGCGTAGGTGCGGGAATCTACAATGAGCAGTTCTTC.

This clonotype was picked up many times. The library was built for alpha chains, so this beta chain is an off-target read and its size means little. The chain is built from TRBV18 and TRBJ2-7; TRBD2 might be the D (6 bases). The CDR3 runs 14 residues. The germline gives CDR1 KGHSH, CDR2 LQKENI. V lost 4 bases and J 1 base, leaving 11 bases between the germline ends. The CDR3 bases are TGTGCCAGCTCACAAATAGCGGCATCCTACGAGCAGTACTTC. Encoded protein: CASSQIAASYEQYF.

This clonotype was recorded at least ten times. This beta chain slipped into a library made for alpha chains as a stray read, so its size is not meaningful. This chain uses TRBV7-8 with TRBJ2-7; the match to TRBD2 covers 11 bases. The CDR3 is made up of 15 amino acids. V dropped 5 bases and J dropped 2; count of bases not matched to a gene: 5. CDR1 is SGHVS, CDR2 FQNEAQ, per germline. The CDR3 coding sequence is TGTGCCAGCAGCCCGAAGACTAGCGGGGCCTACGAGCAGTACTTC. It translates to CASSPKTSGAYEQYF.

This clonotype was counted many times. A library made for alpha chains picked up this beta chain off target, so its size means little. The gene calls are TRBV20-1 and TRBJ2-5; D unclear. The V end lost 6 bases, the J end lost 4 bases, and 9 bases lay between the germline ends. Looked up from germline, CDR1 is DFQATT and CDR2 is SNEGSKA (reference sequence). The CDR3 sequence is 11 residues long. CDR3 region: CSAFAGETQYF. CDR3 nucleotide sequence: TGCAGTGCCTTCGCTGGAGAGACCCAGTACTTC.

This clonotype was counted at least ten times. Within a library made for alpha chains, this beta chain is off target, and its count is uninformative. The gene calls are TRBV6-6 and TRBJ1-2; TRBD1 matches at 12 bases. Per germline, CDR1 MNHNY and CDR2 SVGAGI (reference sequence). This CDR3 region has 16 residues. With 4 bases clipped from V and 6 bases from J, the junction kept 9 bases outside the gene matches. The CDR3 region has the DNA TGTGCCAGCAGTTCAGCCGGGACAGGGGGCGCGAATGGCTACACCTTC. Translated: CASSSAGTGGANGYTF.

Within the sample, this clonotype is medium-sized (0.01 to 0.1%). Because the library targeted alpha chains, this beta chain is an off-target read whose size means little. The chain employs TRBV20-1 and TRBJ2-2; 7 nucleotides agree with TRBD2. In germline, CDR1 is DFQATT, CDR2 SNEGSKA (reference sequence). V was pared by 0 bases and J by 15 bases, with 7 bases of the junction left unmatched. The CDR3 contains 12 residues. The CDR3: CSARDPAGVLFF. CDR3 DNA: TGCAGTGCTAGAGATCCTGCGGGAGTGTTGTTTTTT.

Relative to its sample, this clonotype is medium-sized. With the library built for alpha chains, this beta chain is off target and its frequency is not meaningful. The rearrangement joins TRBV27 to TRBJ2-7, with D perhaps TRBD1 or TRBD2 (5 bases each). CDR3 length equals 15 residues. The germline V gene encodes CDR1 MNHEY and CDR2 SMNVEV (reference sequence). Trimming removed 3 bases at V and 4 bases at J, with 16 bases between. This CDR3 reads CASSLFRGQSYEQYF. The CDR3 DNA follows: TGTGCCAGCAGTTTGTTTCGGGGCCAGAGTTACGAGCAGTACTTC.